This record covers a single T cell receptor beta chain. This clone was seen only a few times. The clone's antigen remains unknown. Base-call qualities are not available, and no considerably larger clone is one nucleotide away. V is pruned by 4 bases and J by 4 bases, leaving 6 bases of the junction without a gene match. Its CDR3 holds 14 amino acids, cysteine through phenylalanine. Solely the CDR3 DNA is kept, with 42 bases framed from the first base. The germline V gene specifies SNHLY as CDR1 and FYNNEI as CDR2. Patients with autoimmune disease history or receiving systemic immunosuppression were excluded from the trial. In every dose cohort, peripheral blood was drawn for TCR sequencing at baseline, cycle 4 day 1, and cycle 7 day 1. Samples came from an open-label, multicenter, first-in-human phase I dose-escalation trial of ivuxolimab. Adults with locally advanced or metastatic head and neck squamous cell, hepatocellular, melanoma or renal cell carcinoma were enrolled in the trial. Before TCR sequencing, CD4+ and CD8+ T cells were separately sorted from peripheral blood.

Genomic DNA was extracted from sorted cells for sequencing of the TCRbeta CDR3 region. The immunoSEQ Assay was used for sequencing of TCRbeta CDR3 regions. In TCRdb, the immuneACCESS table is reduced to in-frame sequences with V and J assigned. These tables do not hold every clone; where another copy was compared, an unresolved V gene accounts for under half, and the others remain unexplained. The sample table records tens of thousands of clones; 70% to 90% of these occur just once. The ten largest clones capture around 2% of the sample. The record originates from a study of OX40 agonist ivuxolimab in advanced cancers. Study-level background: Ivuxolimab was a fully human IgG2 agonistic monoclonal antibody targeting the costimulatory receptor OX40 (CD134). Intravenous ivuxolimab was administered to patients every 2 weeks at six dose levels: 0.01, 0.1, 0.3, 1.5, 3 and 10 mg/kg. Among the roughly 52 dose-escalation patients, approximately 20 had hepatocellular carcinoma, around 15 melanoma, 9 renal cell carcinoma and 9 head and neck cancer. In the dose-escalation cohort, nearly 85% of patients were male, and the mean age was around 65 years with a range of about 20 to 80. Patients were allowed to have had prior anti-PD-1, anti-PD-L1 or anti-CTLA-4 therapy, and around 40% of the dose-escalation patients had previously received checkpoint inhibitors. Partial responses occurred in three dose-escalation patients: two with cutaneous melanoma and one with hepatocellular carcinoma. Peripheral TCRbeta sequencing aimed to test whether ivuxolimab altered TCR sequence diversity and caused clonal T-cell expansion. The paper reports the monotherapy dose-escalation portion (N of about 54 patients) of the phase I ivuxolimab trial.

What the authors observed across the whole study: At doses of 0.1 to 3.0 mg/kg, clonal expansion of both CD4+ and CD8+ T cells in blood was seen between baseline and week 6. After ivuxolimab, expanded clones were on average more numerous among CD8+ T cells than among CD4+ T cells. Which antigens the clonally expanded peripheral T cells were specific for was not determined. Partial responders in the 0.1-3.0 mg/kg groups had among the lowest normalized peripheral clonal expansion, especially among CD8+ T cells. Low levels of normalized T-cell clonal expansion were also seen in some patients who did not respond.

The clonotype originates from an adult with an advanced solid tumor such as melanoma, head and neck, liver or kidney cancer. The sample here was CD4+ or CD8+ T cells sorted from blood, taken in a trial of the OX40 agonist ivuxolimab. The chain uses TRBV2 and TRBJ1-1; 7 bases in the middle match TRBD1. The DNA is TGTGCCAGCAGTGCCGCACAGGGGTTCACTGAAGCTTTCTTT. Its product reads: CASSAAQGFTEAFF.